This T cell receptor beta chain was identified in a study of blood T cell repertoires in COVID-19. As for the study in general: There were acute and convalescent COVID-19 samples, and they came from the United States, Italy and Spain.

Profiled with immunoSEQ multiplex PCR; TCRdb holds only in-frame clones, not every one. The sample yields over 100,000 clones, 70% to 90% seen once. The V gene end was trimmed by 4 bases and the J gene end by 0 bases; junction bases not matched to a gene: 5. The CDR3 is 15 amino acids. Germline assignment: CDR1 LGHNA and CDR2 YNFKEQ. The sequenced material came from peripheral blood. This receptor was identified in a man between 35 and 55 years old with acute or convalescent COVID-19. The V and J genes are TRBV4-2 and TRBJ2-7, with 8 bases identical to TRBD2. DNA for the CDR3: TGTGCCAGCAGCCCCCGGGAGGGAGACTCCTACGAGCAGTACTTC. Its translation: CASSPREGDSYEQYF.